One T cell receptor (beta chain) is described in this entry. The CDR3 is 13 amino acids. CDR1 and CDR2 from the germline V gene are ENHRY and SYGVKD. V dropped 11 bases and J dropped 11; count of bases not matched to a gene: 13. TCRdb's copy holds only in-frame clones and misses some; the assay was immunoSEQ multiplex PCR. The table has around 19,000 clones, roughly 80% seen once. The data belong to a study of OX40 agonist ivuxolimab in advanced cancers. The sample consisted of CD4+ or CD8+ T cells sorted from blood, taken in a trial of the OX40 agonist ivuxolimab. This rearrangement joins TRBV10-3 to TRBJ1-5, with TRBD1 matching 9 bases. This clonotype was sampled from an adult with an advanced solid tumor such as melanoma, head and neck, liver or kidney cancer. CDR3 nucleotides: TGTGCCGCCAGGGGGGACAGGGTCTTGTCCCAGCATTTT. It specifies CAARGDRVLSQHF.